The 18 T cell receptor beta chains given below trace back to one sample, sequenced in a study of blood T cell repertoires in COVID-19. Here immunoSEQ multiplex PCR was the method, and the copy in TCRdb shows in-frame clones only, minus some. The sample lists about 130,000 clones, more than 70% occurring once. Sequenced sample: peripheral blood. The source is an older woman with acute or convalescent COVID-19.

The chain links TRBV12-5 to TRBJ1-2; TRBD1 matches at 12 bases. With 5 bases clipped from V and 6 bases from J, the junction kept 4 bases outside the gene matches. Looked up from germline, CDR1 is LGHNT and CDR2 is FRNRAP. The CDR3 is 14 residues long. Here the CDR3 reads CASGPGTGGHGYTF. CDR3 in DNA: TGTGCTAGTGGTCCCGGGACAGGGGGCCATGGCTACACCTTC.

V and J are TRBV6-1 and TRBJ2-2, with D perhaps TRBD1 (5 bases). Germline lookup yields CDR1 MNHNS and CDR2 SASEGT. The germline V and J ends were trimmed by 2 bases and 4 bases, with 8 bases remaining between them. The CDR3 totals 14 residues. The CDR3 here is CASSESRATGELFF. The CDR3 DNA follows: TGTGCCAGCAGTGAATCCAGGGCCACCGGGGAGCTGTTTTTT.

The CDR3 here is CASRLGTGNPHEQYF. The CDR3, as DNA: TGTGCCAGCAGGCTCGGGACAGGGAATCCCCACGAGCAGTACTTC. This chain links TRBV28 with TRBJ2-7, with 9 positions matching TRBD1. Germline V gene lookup returns CDR1 MDHEN and CDR2 SYDVKM. V gave up 6 bases and J gave up 5 bases; unmatched junction bases: 11. This CDR3 spans 15 amino acids.

This chain uses TRBV2 with TRBJ1-1; weak D call: TRBD1 (6 bases). The ends were cut back, 4 bases at V and 6 bases at J, with 15 bases in the middle. The CDR3 covers 14 residues. Germline V gene data show CDR1 as SNHLY and CDR2 as FYNNEI. CDR3 in DNA: TGTGCCAGCAGTGGGACAGAGGGGATCCCTGAAGCTTTCTTT. This gives the protein CASSGTEGIPEAFF.

The chain has TRBV29-1 and TRBJ1-1; D is uncertain. CDR3 length: 13 amino acids. From germline, CDR1 is SQVTM and CDR2 ANQGSEA. V was clipped by 7 bases and J by 1 base, with 13 bases between them. The CDR3 DNA is TGCAGCGCTGGGGTGGGAGGGAACACTGAAGCTTTCTTT. Translation: CSAGVGGNTEAFF.

The chain employs TRBV7-9 and TRBJ1-3; D ambiguous. The germline V gene encodes CDR1 SEHNR and CDR2 FQNEAQ (reference sequence). V was trimmed by 4 bases and J by 0 bases, leaving 16 bases between them. The CDR3 has 17 residues. The CDR3 region has the DNA TGTGCCAGCAGCTCCTTTGACACCGAGAGCTCTGGAAACACCATATATTTT. Protein product: CASSSFDTESSGNTIYF.

V gene TRBV25-1 combines with J gene TRBJ1-1; the match to TRBD1 covers 9 bases. With 1 base clipped from V and 5 bases from J, the junction kept 5 bases outside the gene matches. This CDR3 comprises 15 residues. Per germline, CDR1 MGHDK and CDR2 SYGVNS. CDR3 DNA sequence: TGTGCCAGCAGTGAATCTACAGGGGGCAATACTGAAGCTTTCTTT. Translated, it gives CASSESTGGNTEAFF.

This chain connects TRBV5-1 to TRBJ2-5; D possibly corresponds to TRBD2 (6 bases). The ends were cut back, 0 bases at V and 5 bases at J, with 17 bases in the middle. In germline, CDR1 is SGHRS, CDR2 YFSETQ. This CDR3 spans 16 amino acids. The CDR3 nucleotides are TGCGCCAGCAGCTTGGAGGCTAGGGGTGGAGGGGAGACCCAGTACTTC. It translates to CASSLEARGGGETQYF. Filled out from reference TRBV5-1 and TRBJ2-5, the complete variable domain reads KAGVTQTPRYLIKTRGQQVTLSCSPISGHRSVSWYQQTPGQGLQFLFEYFSETQRNKGNFPGRFSGRQFSNSRSEMNVSTLELGDSALYLCASSLEARGGGETQYFGPGTRLLVL.

This chain links TRBV25-1 with TRBJ1-3, with D possibly matching TRBD1 (5 bases). The CDR3 is 13 residues long. Germline CDR1 MGHDK, CDR2 SYGVNS. Trimming left V 4 bases short and J 11 bases short, with 15 bases between. As DNA, the CDR3 is TGTGCCAGCAGTGTCATAGAAGAAGGGGCCATATATTTT. Translating it yields CASSVIEEGAIYF.

The rearrangement joins TRBV19 to TRBJ2-7, with TRBD1 matching over 9 bases. Germline assignment: CDR1 LNHDA and CDR2 SQIVND (reference sequence). The CDR3 contains 14 residues. Trimming took 6 bases from V and 2 from J; bases not matched to a gene: 5. The CDR3 spells CASSRDRVTYEQYF. CDR3 nucleotide sequence: TGTGCCAGTAGCCGGGACAGGGTGACCTACGAGCAGTACTTC.

As to this clone: Germline and junction disagree at one end, which may indicate a read error. The sample has other DNA sequences that encode this CDR3 too. The CDR3 coding sequence is TGTGCCTGGAGTGTAAACGGTGAAGCCTTCTTT. It yields the protein CAWSVNGEAFF. The chain uses TRBV30 and TRBJ1-1, with D unclear. The CDR3 totals 11 residues. The V gene's germline CDR1 is GTSNPN and CDR2 SVGIG (reference sequence).

This clone came up once. This chain uses TRBV5-5 with TRBJ1-1; possible D gene TRBD1, 5 bases. The V gene's germline CDR1 is SGHKS and CDR2 YYEKEE (reference sequence). The V end lost 2 bases, the J end lost 6 bases, and 17 bases lay between the germline ends. This CDR3 region has 15 residues. The chain's CDR3 is CASSLFSGRVAEAFF. CDR3 nucleotide sequence: TGTGCCAGCAGCTTATTCTCGGGCAGGGTCGCTGAAGCTTTCTTT.

The V gene is TRBV6-6, the J gene TRBJ1-3; tentatively, D is TRBD1 (5 bases). Germline V gives CDR1 MNHNY, CDR2 SVGAGI (reference sequence). This CDR3 is 13 amino acids long. V lost 5 bases and J 4 bases, leaving 9 bases between the germline ends. CDR3 loop: CASSMGGGNTIYF. The DNA of the CDR3 is TGTGCCAGCAGTATGGGGGGGGGAAACACCATATATTTT.

The chain combines TRBV5-1 with TRBJ2-7, with 12 bases matching TRBD2. Germline CDR1 and CDR2: SGHRS and YFSETQ. This CDR3 is built from 17 residues. V shed 4 bases, J shed 1 base, and the junction held 9 bases outside the gene matches. The CDR3 here is CASSPGLAGPTSYEQYF. In DNA form, the CDR3 reads TGCGCCAGCAGCCCGGGACTAGCGGGCCCCACATCCTACGAGCAGTACTTC.

This rearrangement joins TRBV19 to TRBJ2-7; 7 nucleotides match TRBD1. Looked up from germline, CDR1 is LNHDA and CDR2 is SQIVND (reference sequence). Trimming removed 7 bases from V and 2 bases from J; junction bases left unmatched: 8. The CDR3 totals 14 residues. The DNA for the CDR3 is TGTGCCAGTAAGGGGGCTTCCCCCCCCTACGAGCAGTACTTC. This encodes CASKGASPPYEQYF.

The chain employs TRBV6-5 and TRBJ1-2; 8 nucleotides line up with TRBD1. The CDR3 is made up of 15 amino acids. V dropped 2 bases and J dropped 4; count of bases not matched to a gene: 6. The germline CDR1 and CDR2 sequences are MNHEY and SVGAGI. For the CDR3, the DNA is TGTGCCAGCAGTTACGGGCAGGGGGCTTCCTATGGCTACACCTTC. As protein: CASSYGQGASYGYTF.

The chain has TRBV2 and TRBJ2-7; 8 bases map to TRBD2. The germline V gene encodes CDR1 SNHLY and CDR2 FYNNEI. The CDR3 runs 15 residues. The V segment lost 3 bases and the J segment 5 bases; nucleotides outside the gene matches: 9. CDR3 nucleotide sequence: TGTGCCAGCAGTGAGTTTAGCGGGATAGGCGACGAGCAGTACTTC. Translated, it gives CASSEFSGIGDEQYF.

The chain combines TRBV7-9 with TRBJ1-1; perhaps TRBD1 as D (5 bases). Germline assignment: CDR1 SEHNR and CDR2 FQNEAQ (reference sequence). V was clipped by 3 bases and J by 5 bases, with 10 bases between them. This CDR3 contains 13 residues. In DNA, the CDR3 is TGTGCCAGCAGCTTGAAAGGGGAAACTGAAGCTTTCTTT. It translates to CASSLKGETEAFF.